This passage covers 8 T cell receptor beta chains from one sample sequenced in a study of CXCR3-negative and CXCR3-positive naive CD8 T cells. The study made its TRB cDNA libraries by 5' RACE, adding UMI labels. TCRdb reprocessed the 5' RACE reads, with one entry per CDR3 protein and no DNA. The sample includes 100,000 to 150,000 distinct CDR3 sequences. The sequencing input was naive CXCR3- CD8+ T cells from blood. Subset given: CD45RO-CCR7+CD27+CD95- naive CD8+ T cells lacking CXCR3 (TNR3-). The receptors originated from a human donor in good health. Some clones in this sample may be carry-over from other donors' samples.

This chain uses TRBV27 with TRBJ2-7; no DNA is available, so the TRBD2 call from TCRdb remains unchecked. The CDR3 is made up of 14 amino acids. In germline, CDR1 is MNHEY, CDR2 SMNVEV (reference sequence). The CDR3 region is CASSPTSGGTEQYF.

The chain carries TRBV6-4 and TRBJ2-1; absent DNA, TCRdb's TRBD1 call cannot be checked. The length of the CDR3 is 16 residues. Germline CDR1 MRHNA, CDR2 SNTAGT. The CDR3 reads CASSGSGTGDYNEQFF.

The gene calls are TRBV20-1 and TRBJ2-7. Per germline, CDR1 DFQATT and CDR2 SNEGSKA (reference sequence). The CDR3 has 13 residues. CDR3 amino acids: CSASVGANYEQYF.

The chain links TRBV29-1 to TRBJ1-1; lacking DNA, the TRBD1 call made by TCRdb goes unchecked. Germline values: CDR1 SQVTM, CDR2 ANQGSEA. The CDR3 consists of 14 residues. This CDR3 is CSVEVPGDRTEAFF.

This chain joins TRBV5-1 and TRBJ2-3; TCRdb's assignment of TRBD2 cannot be checked, as there is no DNA. Germline values: CDR1 SGHRS, CDR2 YFSETQ. This CDR3 is built from 17 residues. CDR3 residues: CASSPGLAGAYTDTQYF.

The chain combines TRBV5-1 with TRBJ1-1; with no DNA, the TCRdb D assignment of TRBD1 cannot be verified. Germline CDR1 is SGHRS and CDR2 is YFSETQ. The CDR3 runs 11 residues. The CDR3 spells CASSGGTEAFF. Full variable domain (rest looked up from reference TRBV5-1 and TRBJ1-1): KAGVTQTPRYLIKTRGQQVTLSCSPISGHRSVSWYQQTPGQGLQFLFEYFSETQRNKGNFPGRFSGRQFSNSRSEMNVSTLELGDSALYLCASSGGTEAFFGQGTRLTVV.

The gene calls are TRBV28 and TRBJ1-1. The CDR3 covers 13 residues. Germline lookup yields CDR1 MDHEN and CDR2 SYDVKM. The CDR3 here is CASSLWVEAEAFF.

This chain connects TRBV18 to TRBJ2-1; TCRdb selects TRBD2, and the lack of DNA leaves this call unchecked. The length of the CDR3 is 18 residues. The V gene's germline CDR1 is KGHSH and CDR2 LQKENI. The CDR3 reads CASSPDGGGDDSYNEQFF.